This T cell receptor (beta chain) was sequenced during a study of human T cells and chemical hapten exposure (dated by TCRdb to the early 2020s). Study-wide context: For sensitization, 2% DPC in acetone was applied to a roughly 2 cm by roughly 2 cm area of upper inner arm skin. Twenty-nine alopecia patients gave blood for TCR sequencing at one to four time points (pre-sensitization, 2, 6 and 24 weeks). Throughout the study period of around 25 weeks, patients also received therapeutic DPC doses to the scalp every week. In alopecia patients, the study followed how the peripheral blood TCR repertoire changed in vivo over primary and secondary sensitization to diphenylcyclopropenone (DPC), a hapten. Patch testing on the upper back used Finn chambers containing 0.01% DPC, with scoring done after 6 days according to International Contact Dermatitis Research Group standards. Patient blood was sampled pre-sensitization (week 0) and at 2, 6 and about 24 weeks after DPC sensitization. Libraries were combined into a pool for sequencing, and differences in TCR yield between samples came mainly from small differences in library volumes within the pool. The patient cohort, mostly female, included alopecia areata with under or over 50% scalp involvement, alopecia totalis and alopecia universalis.

The library was produced with RACE. Sequencing took place on a NextSeq 500. During library preparation, unique molecular identifiers were attached to individual cDNA molecules so that TCRs could be counted quantitatively and reproducibly. Each blood RNA sample was used to sequence both TCR alpha and TCR beta chains. From the authors' description of their analysis: Samples had a median of roughly 98,000 TCRs, with a range from about 23,224 to 700,000. V, J and CDR3 annotation of the TCR reads was carried out using the Decombinator software suite. For PS versus PT1 abundance plots, all samples were subsampled to the same number of TCRs (28,000). TCRs were defined as expanded if absent before sensitization and observed at least eight times at the 2-week time point. The public reads were reanalyzed by TCRdb: fastp trimming at Q25, MiXCR alignment, in-frame beta chains only. Each entry is one CDR3 protein sequence, shown with its most common DNA and genes. These V and J calls rely on TCRdb rather than the paper's analysis. This sample has some 360,000 distinct CDR3 sequences in its table, and around 5.5% of those were observed once. Approximately 2.8% of the sample goes to the ten largest clones.

This clonotype was seen repeatedly, ten times or more. It has no known antigen specificity. No base quality values were provided; no much bigger clone lies one nucleotide off. The sample's time point label, in plain terms: pre-sensitization, week 0. Per the publication, the treatment or condition label means: therapeutic diphenylcyclopropenone sensitization with weekly scalp DPC. At every patch-test visit, the blood draw took place before the patch test was put on. Patients were considered eligible if aged 18 to 70, diagnosed with alopecia and deemed suitable for DPC therapy, and patients were excluded if pregnant. Unfractionated whole blood was collected in Tempus Blood RNA tubes, and total RNA was extracted from that blood. Paper-wide results and their limitations: No change with DPC sensitization was found in the number of TCRs above 1 in 1000 frequency, and no evidence of global repertoire structure alterations was found. Because every patient had alopecia, a presumed autoimmune disease, the patients' immune response might differ from that of healthy individuals. The number of PT1 expanded TCRs positively correlated with patch test score, significant at thresholds 8, 16 and 32 but not 4. Repeated subsampling changed both the strength of the expansion versus patch-test correlation and the threshold at which the correlation became significant. Expanded TCRs formed significantly more large CDR3 similarity clusters than pre-sensitization or healthy control sets, consistent with antigen-driven responses.

The CDR3 runs 14 amino acids, cysteine and phenylalanine included. The entry retains the CDR3 DNA only, 42 bases that are in frame from base 1. A distance of 14 bases separates the germline ends of V and J, which lose 6 bases and 2 bases respectively. The receptor chain draws on TRBV12-3 or TRBV12-4 and TRBJ2-7; TRBD1 is possibly the D segment (6 matching bases). This TCR was sampled from a woman aged 45-59 years with alopecia areata. Some clones in this sample may be carry-over from other donors' samples. Sample: whole blood, taken in connection with sensitization to the hapten diphenylcyclopropenone (DPC). The CDR3 is CASSPRRGPYEQYF. The DNA is TGTGCCAGCAGCCCCCGCAGGGGTCCCTACGAGCAGTACTTC.